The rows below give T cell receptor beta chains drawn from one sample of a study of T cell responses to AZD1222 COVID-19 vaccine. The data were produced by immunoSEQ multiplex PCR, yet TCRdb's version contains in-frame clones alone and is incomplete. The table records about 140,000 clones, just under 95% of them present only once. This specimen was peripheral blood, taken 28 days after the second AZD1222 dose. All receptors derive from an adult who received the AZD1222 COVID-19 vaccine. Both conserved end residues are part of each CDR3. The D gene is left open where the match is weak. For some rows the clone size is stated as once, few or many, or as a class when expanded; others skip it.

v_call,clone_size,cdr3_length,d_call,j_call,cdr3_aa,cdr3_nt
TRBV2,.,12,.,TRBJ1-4,CASSYLHEKLFF,TGTGCCAGCAGTTACCTCCATGAAAAACTGTTTTTT
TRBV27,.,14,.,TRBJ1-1,CASSSGGVNTEAFF,TGTGCCAGCAGTTCCGGTGGGGTTAACACTGAAGCTTTCTTT
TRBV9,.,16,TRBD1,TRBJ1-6,CASSDDRGLNNSPLHF,TGTGCCAGCAGCGACGACAGGGGGTTGAATAATTCACCCCTCCACTTT
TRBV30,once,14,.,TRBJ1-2,CAWSKPPVGYGYTF,TGTGCCTGGAGTAAGCCCCCGGTCGGCTATGGCTACACCTTC
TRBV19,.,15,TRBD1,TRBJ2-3,CASSAGQGVADTQYF,TGTGCCAGTAGTGCGGGACAGGGAGTAGCAGATACGCAGTATTTT
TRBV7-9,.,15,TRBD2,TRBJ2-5,CASSLGGLAGGSQYF,TGTGCCAGCAGCTTAGGTGGACTAGCGGGGGGCTCCCAGTACTTC
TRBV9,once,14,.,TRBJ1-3,CASRGTHSGNTIYF,TGTGCCAGCAGAGGGACGCACTCTGGAAACACCATATATTTT
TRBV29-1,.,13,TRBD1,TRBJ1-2,CSVEEGTAYGYTF,TGCAGCGTTGAAGAGGGGACAGCCTATGGCTACACCTTC
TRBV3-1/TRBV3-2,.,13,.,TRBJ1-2,CASSQGGGGGSSF,TGTGCCAGCAGCCAGGGGGGTGGCGGCGGAAGTAGCTTC
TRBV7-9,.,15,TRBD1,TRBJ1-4,CASSSLQGRVEKLFF,TGTGCCAGCAGCTCTCTACAGGGGCGGGTTGAAAAACTGTTTTTT
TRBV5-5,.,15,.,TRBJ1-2,CASSMNQDRGYGYTF,TGTGCCAGCAGTATGAACCAGGACAGAGGCTATGGCTACACCTTC
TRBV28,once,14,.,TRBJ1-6,CASSWGGLRSPLHF,TGTGCCAGCAGTTGGGGGGGGCTCAGGTCACCCCTCCACTTT
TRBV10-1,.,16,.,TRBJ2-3,CASSTTERTNTDTQYF,TGCGCCAGCAGTACCACAGAGCGGACTAACACAGATACGCAGTATTTT
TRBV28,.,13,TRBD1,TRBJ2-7,CATLLTGVGEQYF,TGTGCCACCCTTCTGACAGGGGTGGGGGAGCAGTACTTC
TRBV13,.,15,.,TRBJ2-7,CASSNFRHLSYEQYF,TGTGCCAGCAGCAACTTCAGGCACCTCTCCTACGAGCAGTACTTC
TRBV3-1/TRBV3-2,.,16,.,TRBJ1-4,CASSAPGKRDLEKLFF,TGTGCCAGCAGCGCTCCAGGGAAAAGAGACCTTGAAAAACTGTTTTTT
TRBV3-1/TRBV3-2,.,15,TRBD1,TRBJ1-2,CASSQDPKGAHGYTF,TGTGCCAGCAGCCAAGATCCTAAGGGGGCTCATGGCTACACCTTC
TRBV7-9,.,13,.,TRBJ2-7,CASSLLGTDEQYF,TGTGCCAGCAGCTTATTGGGAACCGACGAGCAGTACTTC
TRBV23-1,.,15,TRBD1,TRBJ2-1,CASTFGTGAYNEQFF,TGCGCCAGCACTTTCGGGACAGGGGCTTACAATGAGCAGTTCTTC
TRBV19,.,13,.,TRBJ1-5,CASSMSLVQPQHF,TGTGCCAGTAGTATGTCCCTAGTTCAGCCCCAGCATTTT
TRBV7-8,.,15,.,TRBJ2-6,CASSRGGSGANVLTF,TGTGCCAGCAGCCGAGGGGGTAGTGGGGCCAACGTCCTGACTTTC
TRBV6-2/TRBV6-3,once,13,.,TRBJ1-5,CASSNWSNQPQHF,TGTGCCAGCAGTAATTGGAGCAATCAGCCCCAGCATTTT
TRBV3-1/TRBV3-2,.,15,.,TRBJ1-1,CASSQVDMGGTEAFF,TGTGCCAGCAGCCAAGTAGACATGGGGGGCACTGAAGCTTTCTTT
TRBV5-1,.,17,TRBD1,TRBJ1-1,CASSPRDRGLGRTEAFF,TGCGCCAGCAGCCCCCGGGACAGGGGTTTAGGGCGCACTGAAGCTTTCTTT
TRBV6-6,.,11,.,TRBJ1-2,CASSYPSECTF,TGTGCCAGCAGTTACCCCTCGGAATGCACCTTC
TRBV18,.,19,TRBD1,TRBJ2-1,CASSPIPPGTGGSYNEQFF,TGTGCCAGCTCACCTATACCCCCTGGGACAGGGGGCTCCTACAATGAGCAGTTCTTC
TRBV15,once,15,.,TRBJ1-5,CATSRDPGRNQPQHF,TGTGCCACCAGCAGAGATCCGGGACGCAATCAGCCCCAGCATTTT
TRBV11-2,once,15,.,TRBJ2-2,CASSLLVLTTGELFF,TGTGCCAGCAGCTTACTGGTACTTACCACCGGGGAGCTGTTTTTT
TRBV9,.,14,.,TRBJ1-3,CASSVRGSGNTIYF,TGTGCCAGCAGCGTTAGAGGCTCTGGAAACACCATATATTTT
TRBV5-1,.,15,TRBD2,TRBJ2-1,CASRRNSGGANEQFF,TGCGCCAGCAGGCGGAACAGCGGGGGGGCCAATGAGCAGTTCTTC
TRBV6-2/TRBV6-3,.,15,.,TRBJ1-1,CASSYRLIRGTEAFF,TGTGCCAGCAGTTACCGCTTAATCAGGGGCACTGAAGCTTTCTTT
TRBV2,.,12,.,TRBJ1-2,CASRGFEESYTF,TGTGCCAGCAGAGGATTCGAGGAGAGCTACACCTTC
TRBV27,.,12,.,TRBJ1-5,CASSFVGQPQHF,TGTGCCAGCAGTTTCGTTGGCCAGCCCCAGCATTTT
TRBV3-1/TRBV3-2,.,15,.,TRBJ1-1,CASSQEGRKNTEAFF,TGTGCCAGCAGCCAGGAGGGCAGGAAGAACACTGAAGCTTTCTTT
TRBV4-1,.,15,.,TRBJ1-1,CASSQARGVNTEAFF,TGCGCCAGCAGCCAGGCCCGGGGTGTGAACACTGAAGCTTTCTTT
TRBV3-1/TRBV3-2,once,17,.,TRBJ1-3,CASSQDRTVSSGNTIYF,TGTGCCAGCAGCCAAGACAGGACGGTTAGCTCTGGAAACACCATATATTTT
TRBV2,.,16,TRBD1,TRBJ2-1,CASSVLRDREVNEQFF,TGTGCCAGCAGTGTTTTGCGGGACAGGGAGGTCAATGAGCAGTTCTTC
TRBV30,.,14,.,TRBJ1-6,CAWSSGQGNSPLHF,TGTGCCTGGAGCTCGGGGCAGGGTAATTCACCCCTCCACTTT
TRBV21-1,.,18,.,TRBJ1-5,CASSKIGTPKYSNQPQHF,TGTGCCAGCAGCAAAATCGGGACACCGAAGTATAGCAATCAGCCCCAGCATTTT
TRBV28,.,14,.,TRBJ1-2,CASRSGTTRYGYTF,TGTGCCAGCAGATCAGGGACAACCCGCTACGGCTACACCTTC
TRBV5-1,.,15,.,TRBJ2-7,CASSLQAGIREEQYF,TGCGCCAGCAGCTTGCAGGCGGGGATACGAGAGGAGCAGTACTTC
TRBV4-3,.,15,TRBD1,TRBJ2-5,CASSQGDRAQETQYF,TGCGCCAGCAGCCAAGGGGACAGGGCCCAAGAGACCCAGTACTTC
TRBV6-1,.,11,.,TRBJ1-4,CASSEFEKLFF,TGTGCCAGCAGTGAGTTTGAAAAACTGTTTTTT
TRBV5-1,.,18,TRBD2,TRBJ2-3,CASSLSLLTSGGTDTQYF,TGCGCCAGCAGCTTGTCTTTACTTACTAGCGGTGGCACAGATACGCAGTATTTT
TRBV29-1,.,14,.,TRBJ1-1,CSAALWTENTEAFF,TGCAGCGCCGCACTATGGACGGAGAACACTGAAGCTTTCTTT
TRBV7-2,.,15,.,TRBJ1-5,CASSLAPGGGQPQHF,TGTGCCAGCAGCTTAGCACCCGGGGGTGGTCAGCCCCAGCATTTT
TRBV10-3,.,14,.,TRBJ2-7,CAISDSTRGFEQYF,TGTGCCATCAGTGATTCCACCAGAGGTTTTGAGCAGTACTTC
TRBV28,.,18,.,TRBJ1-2,CASSLPLIWAVEDYGYTF,TGTGCCAGCAGTTTACCCCTTATTTGGGCGGTGGAAGACTATGGCTACACCTTC
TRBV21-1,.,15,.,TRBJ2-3,CASRGRLADTDTQYF,TGTGCCAGCAGGGGCAGGTTGGCTGACACAGATACGCAGTATTTT
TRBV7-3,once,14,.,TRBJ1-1,CASSSRGVDTEAFF,TGTGCCAGCAGCTCCCGGGGTGTAGACACTGAAGCTTTCTTT
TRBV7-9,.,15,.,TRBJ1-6,CASSFGGSQNSPLHF,TGTGCCAGCAGCTTCGGGGGCAGCCAAAATTCACCCCTCCACTTT
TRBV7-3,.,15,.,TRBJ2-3,CASSFSRLVTDTQYF,TGTGCCAGCAGCTTCTCCAGACTCGTTACAGATACGCAGTATTTT
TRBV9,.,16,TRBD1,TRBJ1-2,CASSGSRDRFNYGYTF,TGTGCCAGCAGCGGATCCCGGGACAGATTTAACTATGGCTACACCTTC
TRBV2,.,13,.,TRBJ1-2,CASSEGRDYGYTF,TGTGCCAGCAGCGAGGGGAGGGACTATGGCTACACCTTC
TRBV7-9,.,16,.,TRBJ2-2,CASSPAGRSGTGELFF,TGTGCCAGCAGCCCAGCGGGCAGGTCTGGCACCGGGGAGCTGTTTTTT